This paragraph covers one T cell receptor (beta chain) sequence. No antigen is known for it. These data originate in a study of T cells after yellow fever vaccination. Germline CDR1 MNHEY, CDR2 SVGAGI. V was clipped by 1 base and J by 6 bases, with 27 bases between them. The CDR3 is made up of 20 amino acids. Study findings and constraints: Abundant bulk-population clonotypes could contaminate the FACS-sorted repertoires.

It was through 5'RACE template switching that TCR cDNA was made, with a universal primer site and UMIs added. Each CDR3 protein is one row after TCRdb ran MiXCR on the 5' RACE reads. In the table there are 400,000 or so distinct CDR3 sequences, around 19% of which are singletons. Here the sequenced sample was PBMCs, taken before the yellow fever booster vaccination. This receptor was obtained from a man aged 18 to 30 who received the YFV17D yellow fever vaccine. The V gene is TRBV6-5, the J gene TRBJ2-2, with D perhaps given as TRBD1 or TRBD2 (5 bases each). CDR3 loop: CASSYYSLEGQGWRPGELFF. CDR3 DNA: TGTGCCAGCAGTTACTATAGCCTCGAGGGGCAGGGCTGGAGGCCCGGGGAGCTGTTTTTT.